This entry lists 21 T cell receptor beta chains sequenced from one sample in a study of T cell repertoires in cytomegalovirus infection. Antigens for these TCRs are unknown. TCRdb independently ran MiXCR on the reads; one entry per CDR3 protein. The sample consists of fewer than 850,000 distinct CDR3 sequences, approximately 32% of them appearing once. The sample consisted of cultured CD8+ T cells from PBMCs, taken from culture after CMV antigen stimulation. All receptors come from a human donor in good health (CMV status not recorded). Some clones in this sample may be carry-over from other donors' samples.

The chain couples TRBV28 to TRBJ2-7, with 7 bases fitting TRBD1. CDR3 length: 14 residues. The germline V gene has CDR1 MDHEN and CDR2 SYDVKM. V gave up 6 bases and J gave up 6 bases; unmatched junction bases: 11. As DNA, the CDR3 is TGTGCCAGCAGCGTACAGGGGTCCTCGGGCGAGCAGTACGTC. Amino acids: CASSVQGSSGEQYV.

The rearrangement joins TRBV27 to TRBJ2-3; TRBD1 aligns across 8 bases. The CDR3 runs 16 residues. The germline V gene has CDR1 MNHEY and CDR2 SMNVEV (reference sequence). V shed 3 bases and J 2 bases; nucleotides not matched to a gene: 7. The CDR3 loop is CASSFSGGYTTDTQYF. The CDR3 nucleotides are TGTGCCAGCAGTTTCTCAGGGGGCTATACCACAGATACGCAGTATTTT.

V gene TRBV11-2 combines with J gene TRBJ2-1; 8 bases are a match to TRBD2. Germline assignment: CDR1 SGHAT and CDR2 FQNNGV. V was clipped by 5 bases and J by 8 bases; unmatched bases: 5. The CDR3 has 13 amino acids. The CDR3 DNA reads as TGTGCCAGCAGCCCGGGGGGGTTTGATGAGCAGTTCTTC. It encodes CASSPGGFDEQFF. Drawing the rest from reference TRBV11-2 and TRBJ2-1, the complete variable domain is EAGVAQSPRYKIIEKRQSVAFWCNPISGHATLYWYQQILGQGPKLLIQFQNNGVVDDSQLPKDRFSAERLKGVDSTLKIQPAKLEDSAVYLCASSPGGFDEQFFGPGTRLTVL.

This clonotype was observed at least ten times. The rearrangement uses TRBV7-2 and TRBJ1-3; TRBD1 matches 9 bases. Germline loops: CDR1 SGHTA, CDR2 FQGNSA. V shed 5 bases and J 7 bases; nucleotides not matched to a gene: 6. This CDR3 has 14 amino acids. CDR3 amino acids: CASSRGQGDNTIYF. The CDR3 region has the DNA TGTGCCAGCAGCCGGGGACAGGGAGACAACACCATATATTTT.

The CDR3 is CSATQSGLGRYNEQFF. The CDR3, as DNA: TGCAGTGCCACACAATCGGGCTTGGGACGGTACAATGAGCAGTTCTTC. J is TRBJ2-1 and V is TRBV20-1, with D perhaps assigned TRBD1 or TRBD2 (5 bases each). Trimming cost V 6 bases and J 4 bases, with 22 bases left between them. CDR1 and CDR2 from the germline V gene are DFQATT and SNEGSKA (reference sequence). The CDR3 extends over 16 amino acids.

V is TRBV19 and J is TRBJ1-2; D remains unclear. The germline gives CDR1 LNHDA, CDR2 SQIVND (reference sequence). With 7 bases removed from V and 7 bases from J, the gap between germline ends came to 10 bases. The CDR3 runs 11 residues. CDR3 DNA: TGTGCCAGTACCTCTCTTCGTGGCTACACCTTC. Amino acids: CASTSLRGYTF.

There are many counts of this clonotype. The rearrangement joins TRBV12-3 or TRBV12-4 to TRBJ1-1, with unresolved D. V shed 11 bases and J shed 5 bases, with 24 bases lying between them. This CDR3 contains 15 residues. CDR3 protein: CALGQRVPRPTEAFF. The CDR3 DNA is TGTGCCCTAGGGCAGCGGGTCCCCCGACCAACTGAAGCTTTCTTT.

The CDR3 sequence: CSASDPMGVEAFF. The CDR3 bases are TGCAGTGCTTCGGACCCGATGGGTGTTGAAGCTTTCTTT. The rearrangement uses TRBV20-1 and TRBJ1-1; D gene ambiguous. Trimming stripped 5 bases from V and 7 bases from J, with 17 bases between. CDR3 size: 13 residues. CDR1 DFQATT and CDR2 SNEGSKA come from the germline V gene (reference sequence).

This clonotype was counted between two and nine times. The chain joins TRBV7-9 to TRBJ2-1; TRBD1 agrees at 9 bases. The V segment lost 5 bases and the J segment 8 bases; nucleotides outside the gene matches: 10. Germline-derived CDR1 and CDR2 are SEHNR and FQNEAQ (reference sequence). The CDR3 has 15 amino acids. The CDR3 DNA reads TGTGCCAGCAGCCCCCACAGGGGGCCTGTTGATGAGCAGTTCTTC. Translated: CASSPHRGPVDEQFF.

The V gene is TRBV5-5, the J gene TRBJ2-7; D may correspond to TRBD1 or TRBD2 (7 bases each). Germline assignment: CDR1 SGHKS and CDR2 YYEKEE (reference sequence). CDR3 length: 14 amino acids. V lost 4 bases, J lost 4 bases, and 15 bases lay in between. The DNA for the CDR3 is TGTGCCAGCAGCCCCAGGGGGGGCAATTACGAGCAGTACTTC. Protein product: CASSPRGGNYEQYF.

The rearrangement links TRBV6-6 to TRBJ1-4; perhaps TRBD1 as D (5 bases). Per the germline V gene, CDR1 is MNHNY and CDR2 is SVGAGI (reference sequence). The CDR3 is 15 residues long. V was shortened by 1 base and J by 6 bases, with 12 bases between the two germline ends. Here the CDR3 reads CASSYLGARDEKLFF. The CDR3 DNA reads as TGTGCCAGCAGTTACTTAGGGGCGAGGGATGAAAAACTGTTTTTT.

This clonotype was found a few times. The chain recombines TRBV6-2 or TRBV6-3 with TRBJ2-2, with D perhaps matching TRBD2 (5 bases). Germline values: CDR1 MNHEY, CDR2 SVGEGT. Trimming shortened V by 2 bases and J by 2 bases, and 15 bases separated the two germline ends. The CDR3 has 17 residues. The CDR3 region has the DNA TGTGCCAGCAGTTACCCTCCTACCGGGGTCAACACCGGGGAGCTGTTTTTT. Protein sequence: CASSYPPTGVNTGELFF.

This clonotype was counted only a few times. The chain has TRBV27 and TRBJ1-5; D not certain. Germline V CDR1 and CDR2: MNHEY, SMNVEV (reference sequence). Trimming removed 5 bases from V and 3 bases from J, with 17 bases in between. The CDR3 is 16 residues long. The DNA of the CDR3 is TGTGCCAGCAGTCTCGGGAGCAATTACCCCAATCAGCCCCAGCATTTT. It translates to CASSLGSNYPNQPQHF.

This sequence joins TRBV10-3 and TRBJ2-1; 7 nucleotides agree with TRBD2. V lost 6 bases to trimming and J lost 0 bases; unmatched junction nucleotides: 5. Looked up from germline, CDR1 is ENHRY and CDR2 is SYGVKD. This CDR3 has 15 amino acids. This CDR3 reads CAIRGGGISYNEQFF. Written as DNA, the CDR3 is TGTGCCATCAGGGGCGGGGGAATCTCCTACAATGAGCAGTTCTTC.

In nucleotides, the CDR3 is TGTGCCAGCAGGGACGCTGAAGCTTTCTTT. Protein product: CASRDAEAFF. This rearrangement joins TRBV6-6 to TRBJ1-1; D is unclear. Germline V gene lookup returns CDR1 MNHNY and CDR2 SVGAGI (reference sequence). V was trimmed by 6 bases and J by 6 bases, leaving 5 bases between them. The CDR3 sequence is 10 residues long.

This clonotype was observed a few times. The V and J genes are TRBV6-5 and TRBJ2-5, with 9 positions matching TRBD1. The CDR3 sequence is 14 residues long. V trimming: 6 bases; J trimming: 5 bases; junction bases outside the gene matches: 7. Germline values: CDR1 MNHEY, CDR2 SVGAGI. The DNA of the CDR3 is TGTGCCAGCAGAATACAGGGGGCTGAGGAGACCCAGTACTTC. It codes for CASRIQGAEETQYF.

This clonotype was recorded a few times. This chain uses TRBV6-2 or TRBV6-3 with TRBJ1-2; D gene uncertain. The germline V gene has CDR1 MNHEY and CDR2 SVGEGT. The CDR3 loop spans 18 amino acids. V dropped 5 bases and J dropped 4 bases, with 26 bases sitting between them. The CDR3 is CASSPDLGSFVPPYGYTF. The CDR3 nucleotides are TGTGCCAGCAGTCCGGACTTGGGGTCTTTTGTTCCCCCCTATGGCTACACCTTC.

This clonotype showed up just a few times. The V call is TRBV6-1, the J call TRBJ2-2, with D hard to call. Germline V gives CDR1 MNHNS, CDR2 SASEGT. Between the trimmed V and J ends, which lost 1 base and 3 bases, there was a span of 3 bases. The CDR3 loop spans 13 amino acids. The CDR3 DNA follows: TGTGCCAGCAGTGAAGTGTACACCGGGGAGCTGTTTTTT. It yields the protein CASSEVYTGELFF.

The chain is built from TRBV6-2 or TRBV6-3 and TRBJ2-7; possibly TRBD2 for D (6 bases). The CDR3 is 15 residues long. V shed 6 bases and J shed 3 bases, with 18 bases lying between them. Germline lookup yields CDR1 MNHEY and CDR2 SVGEGT. The CDR3: CASSNTAGLRYEQYV. CDR3 in DNA: TGTGCCAGCAGCAACACAGCGGGTCTCCGCTACGAGCAGTACGTC.

The chain recombines TRBV7-3 with TRBJ2-7; TRBD1 or TRBD2 may be the D gene (5 bases each). This CDR3 spans 16 amino acids. Trimming cost V 2 bases and J 5 bases, with 19 bases left between them. Germline V gives CDR1 SGHTA, CDR2 FQGTGA. As DNA, the CDR3 is TGTGCCAGCAGCTTAGTCGGGGACCTCTTGGGTGACGAGCAGTACTTC. This sequence encodes CASSLVGDLLGDEQYF.

The chain links TRBV4-1 to TRBJ1-1; no clear D. The length of the CDR3 is 13 residues. Deletions cut 2 bases from V and 10 bases from J, with 14 bases between. CDR1 is MGHRA and CDR2 is YSYEKL in the germline V gene. The CDR3 DNA is TGCGCCAGCAGCCAAAAGATAGAGTACGGAGCTTTCTTT. Its protein product is CASSQKIEYGAFF.